This TCR beta chain was captured by sequencing in a study of blood T cell repertoires in COVID-19. Some clones are missing from TCRdb's copy, which holds only in-frame ones; the method was immunoSEQ multiplex PCR. The sample has 80,000 to 100,000 clones; 75% to 85% are singletons. The length of the CDR3 is 15 residues. The V gene end was trimmed by 4 bases and the J gene end by 7 bases; junction bases not matched to a gene: 7. Germline CDR1 LGHDT, CDR2 YNNKEL (reference sequence). The TCR sequence derives from a woman in her 70s with acute or convalescent COVID-19. V gene TRBV3-1 (or the pseudogene TRBV3-2) combines with J gene TRBJ1-6; 7 bases agree with TRBD1. Sequenced sample: peripheral blood. This chain's CDR3 is CASSLWTGGNSPLHF. The CDR3 nucleotides read TGTGCCAGCAGCCTTTGGACAGGAGGCAATTCACCCCTCCACTTT.